In this sample, the clone carrying this TCR beta chain turned up many times. Its antigen remains unidentified. The authors built TCR beta libraries using iRepertoire HTBI primers and Arm-PCR of CDR3 regions. Each CDR3 protein is one row after TCRdb ran MiXCR on the multiplex PCR reads. Found here are 310,000 or so distinct CDR3 sequences, 20% to 25% of them singletons; the top ten hold just over 55%. The sample is drawn from a study of regulatory T cells in long-lasting Graves disease. The study, taken as a whole, reports: The study found TRBV28, TRBJ1-2 and TRBJ2-5 favored in persistent disease. Small numbers of samples may have cut accuracy.

Time point defined: persistent/refractory GD, antithyroid drugs over 5 years with positive TRAb. With RNA extracted from PBMCs as input, the TCR library was made. The CDR3 runs 16 residues. Germline V gives CDR1 SEHNR, CDR2 FQNEAQ (reference sequence). After removal of 5 bases from V and 3 bases from J, the junction contained 13 bases not matched to a gene. The chain recombines TRBV7-9 with TRBJ2-7; 7 bases are a match to TRBD1. The source of this sequence is a female donor with Graves disease. Specimen: peripheral blood mononuclear cells (PBMCs), collected when the disease was refractory, from a patient treated with antithyroid drugs. The DNA for the CDR3 is TGTGCCAGCAGCACCACCCAGACAGGGTCGGTCTACGAGCAGTACTTC. Translation gives CASSTTQTGSVYEQYF.